This passage covers 21 T cell receptor beta chains from one sample sequenced in a study of control samples from healthy donors and cancer patients. The repertoire was sequenced with immunoSEQ multiplex PCR; TCRdb's copy has only in-frame clones and lacks some. The sample contains about 82,000 clones, 75% to 90% of which appear only once. What was sequenced was blood. The receptors were sampled from a man aged 50 or older in good health.

As regards this clone: An end of the junction does not agree with germline; a read error may underlie this. V is TRBV2 and J is TRBJ1-1; D is unresolved. The CDR3 runs 11 residues. Germline lookup yields CDR1 SNHLY and CDR2 FYNNEI. In nucleotides, the CDR3 is TGTGCCAGCAGTGAAGAGACGGGGTGGATCTTT. It yields the protein CASSEETGWIF.

The chain couples TRBV5-8 to TRBJ2-3; 16 bases align to TRBD2. The trim removed 3 bases at V and 5 bases at J, leaving 6 bases unmatched. This CDR3 spans 17 amino acids. Germline assignment: CDR1 SGHTS and CDR2 YDEGEE. The CDR3, as DNA: TGTGCCAGCAGCTCCGGGACTAGCGGGGGGGCCATAGATACGCAGTATTTT. This gives the protein CASSSGTSGGAIDTQYF. Looking up the rest from reference TRBV5-8 and TRBJ2-3 gives the full variable domain: EAGVTQSPTHLIKTRGQQATLRCSPISGHTSVYWYQQALGLGLQFLLWYDEGEERNRGNFPPRFSGRQFPNYSSELNVNALELEDSALYLCASSSGTSGGAIDTQYFGPGTRLTVL.

The V call is TRBV10-2, the J call TRBJ1-2; D gene ambiguous. Trimming stripped 0 bases from V and 8 bases from J, with 13 bases between. The CDR3 contains 14 residues. Per germline, CDR1 WSHSY and CDR2 SAAADI. Here the CDR3 reads CASSESTWAEGYTF. CDR3 sequence (DNA): TGCGCCAGCAGTGAGTCGACGTGGGCGGAAGGCTACACCTTC.

This rearrangement joins TRBV14 to TRBJ1-4; 10 bases are a match to TRBD1. Unmatched junction bases numbered 6, after V lost 6 bases and J lost 8 bases. Looked up from germline, CDR1 is SGHDN and CDR2 is FVKESK. This CDR3 is 14 amino acids long. The DNA for the CDR3 is TGTGCCAGCAGTCGGGACAGGGGTTGGGAAAAACTGTTTTTT. Protein product: CASSRDRGWEKLFF. Variable domain in full (rest from reference TRBV14 and TRBJ1-4): EAGVTQFPSHSVIEKGQTVTLRCDPISGHDNLYWYRRVMGKEIKFLLHFVKESKQDESGMPNNRFLAERTGGTYSTLKVQPAELEDSGVYFCASSRDRGWEKLFFGSGTQLSVL.

This chain connects TRBV18 to TRBJ2-3, with D unclear. The CDR3 length is 12 residues. Germline CDR1 and CDR2: KGHSH and LQKENI. V was trimmed by 2 bases and J by 7 bases, leaving 7 bases between them. The DNA for the CDR3 is TGTGCCAGCTCACCAGGCCAGAATACGCAGTATTTT. This encodes CASSPGQNTQYF. The variable domain in full, completed from reference TRBV18 and TRBJ2-3, reads NAGVMQNPRHLVRRRGQEARLRCSPMKGHSHVYWYRQLPEEGLKFMVYLQKENIIDESGMPKERFSAEFPKEGPSILRIQQVVRGDSAAYFCASSPGQNTQYFGPGTRLTVL.

The chain uses TRBV11-1 and TRBJ2-2, with D perhaps being TRBD1 or TRBD2 (5 bases each). V lost 1 base and J lost 7, with 13 bases in between. This CDR3 spans 15 amino acids. CDR1 SGHAT and CDR2 FQDESV come from the germline V gene (reference sequence). The CDR3 DNA follows: TGTGCCAGCAGCTTAGGACCGGCTGGGGGCGGGGAGCTGTTTTTT. Translating gives CASSLGPAGGGELFF.

The V call is TRBV11-3, the J call TRBJ2-2; D tentatively fits TRBD1 or TRBD2 (6 bases each). This CDR3 spans 14 amino acids. V was shortened by 7 bases and J by 7 bases, with 16 bases between the two germline ends. Germline V gene data show CDR1 as SGHNT and CDR2 as YENEEA. The CDR3 is CASTSGDGSGELFF. As DNA, the CDR3 is TGTGCCAGCACCTCAGGGGACGGGAGCGGGGAGCTGTTTTTT.

V usage is TRBV18 and J usage is TRBJ1-2, with 7 bases aligning to TRBD1. CDR3 length: 13 amino acids. CDR1 KGHSH and CDR2 LQKENI come from the germline V gene. Unmatched junction bases numbered 3, after V lost 6 bases and J lost 2 bases. CDR3 DNA sequence: TGTGCCAGCTCGGAGGGACAGAACTATGGCTACACCTTC. Its translation: CASSEGQNYGYTF.

The V and J genes are TRBV10-3 and TRBJ1-2, with D tentatively TRBD1 (6 bases). CDR1 is ENHRY, CDR2 SYGVKD, per germline. V lost 2 bases to trimming and J lost 4 bases, with 11 bases between them. This CDR3 has 14 amino acids. This CDR3 is CAISENREVYGYTF. The CDR3 nucleotides read TGTGCCATCAGTGAGAACAGGGAGGTCTATGGCTACACCTTC.

The CDR3 DNA reads TGTGCCAGCAGCCTTCCTAGCACAGATACGCAGTATTTT. Protein product: CASSLPSTDTQYF. V is TRBV7-2 and J is TRBJ2-3; D is unclear. The germline gives CDR1 SGHTA, CDR2 FQGNSA. The CDR3 runs 13 residues. V was pared by 5 bases and J by 0 bases, with 6 bases between.

The genes are TRBV9 and TRBJ2-5, with D uncertain. Germline lookup yields CDR1 SGDLS and CDR2 YYNGEE. V lost 0 bases and J 3 bases, leaving 12 bases between the germline ends. The CDR3 spans 15 residues. For the CDR3, the DNA is TGTGCCAGCAGCGTAGGTGTTAAGCCCGAAGAGACCCAGTACTTC. This encodes CASSVGVKPEETQYF.

The chain couples TRBV5-6 to TRBJ2-7, with 7 bases that match TRBD2. V dropped 0 bases and J dropped 4; count of bases not matched to a gene: 1. This CDR3 has 13 amino acids. CDR1 SGHDT and CDR2 YYEEEE come from the germline V gene. This chain's CDR3 is CASSLVGGYEQYF. The CDR3 coding sequence is TGTGCCAGCAGCTTGGTGGGGGGGTACGAGCAGTACTTC.

The chain uses TRBV7-2 and TRBJ1-5, with 8 bases lining up with TRBD1. Germline loops: CDR1 SGHTA, CDR2 FQGNSA. The CDR3 is 16 amino acids. With 5 bases clipped from V and 4 bases from J, the junction kept 10 bases outside the gene matches. In DNA, the CDR3 is TGTGCCAGCAGCCTGGGGTTTTGGACAGGGAATCAGCCCCAGCATTTT. This codes for CASSLGFWTGNQPQHF.

The rearrangement joins TRBV19 to TRBJ1-4, with TRBD1 matching 7 bases. CDR1 and CDR2 (germline): LNHDA, SQIVND (reference sequence). CDR3 length: 13 amino acids. Germline trimming cut 11 bases from V and 10 bases from J; bases unmatched to any gene: 13. The CDR3 reads CAGGAGGAGKLFF. CDR3 in DNA: TGTGCCGGCGGCGCAGGGGGGGCTGGAAAACTGTTTTTT.

The chain joins TRBV5-6 to TRBJ2-3; D may be TRBD1 (6 bases). Germline CDR1 SGHDT, CDR2 YYEEEE. There are 16 residues in the CDR3. Trimming pared 0 bases from V and 1 base from J, leaving 12 bases between. CDR3 region: CASSLELQGRTDTQYF. The DNA of the CDR3 is TGTGCCAGCAGCTTGGAGCTTCAGGGGCGCACAGATACGCAGTATTTT.

The gene calls are TRBV7-9 and TRBJ2-2, with 14 bases aligning to TRBD2. Trimming took 10 bases from V and 5 from J; bases not matched to a gene: 15. Germline V gene lookup returns CDR1 SEHNR and CDR2 FQNEAQ (reference sequence). There are 18 residues in the CDR3. Here the CDR3 reads CATNPATSGGAETGELFF. CDR3 DNA: TGTGCCACCAACCCCGCGACTAGCGGGGGGGCTGAGACCGGGGAGCTGTTTTTT.

The chain employs TRBV4-2 and TRBJ1-1; TRBD1 agrees at 7 bases. With V trimmed by 7 bases and J by 4 bases, 9 bases remained unmatched. The CDR3 contains 14 residues. Germline lookup yields CDR1 LGHNA and CDR2 YNFKEQ. CDR3 protein: CASTDPRGATEAFF. The CDR3 DNA follows: TGTGCCAGCACCGACCCCAGGGGGGCCACTGAAGCTTTCTTT.

The chain employs TRBV9 and TRBJ2-1; TRBD1 matches 8 bases. The CDR3 is made up of 14 amino acids. The V gene end was trimmed by 3 bases and the J gene end by 9 bases; junction bases not matched to a gene: 8. Germline V gene sequence: CDR1 SGDLS, CDR2 YYNGEE. The chain's CDR3 is CASSAWTGSGEQFF. CDR3 DNA: TGTGCCAGCAGCGCCTGGACAGGGTCCGGTGAGCAGTTCTTC.

The V and J genes are TRBV6-5 and TRBJ1-1; D call uncertain. CDR1 and CDR2 (germline): MNHEY, SVGAGI. This CDR3 region has 15 residues. The ends were cut back, 6 bases at V and 6 bases at J, with 20 bases in the middle. CDR3 region: CASRKPGRMIAEAFF. CDR3 DNA sequence: TGTGCCAGCAGAAAACCTGGACGGATGATTGCTGAAGCTTTCTTT.

The J gene is TRBJ2-7, the V gene TRBV7-8, with a tentative D call TRBD1 (5 bases). The V end lost 0 bases, the J end lost 6 bases, and 6 bases lay between the germline ends. CDR3 length equals 12 residues. From germline, CDR1 is SGHVS and CDR2 FQNEAQ. DNA for the CDR3: TGTGCCAGCAGCTTAGCCCAGGGCGAGCAGTACTTC. Protein sequence: CASSLAQGEQYF.

The chain carries TRBV15 and TRBJ2-5; D call uncertain. V lost 8 bases to trimming and J lost 1 base, with 14 bases between them. Germline V gives CDR1 LNHNV, CDR2 YYDKDF (reference sequence). The CDR3 contains 14 residues. Here the CDR3 DNA reads TGTGCCACCGGCTTAAGGGCCCTCCAAGAGACCCAGTACTTC. Its translation is CATGLRALQETQYF.